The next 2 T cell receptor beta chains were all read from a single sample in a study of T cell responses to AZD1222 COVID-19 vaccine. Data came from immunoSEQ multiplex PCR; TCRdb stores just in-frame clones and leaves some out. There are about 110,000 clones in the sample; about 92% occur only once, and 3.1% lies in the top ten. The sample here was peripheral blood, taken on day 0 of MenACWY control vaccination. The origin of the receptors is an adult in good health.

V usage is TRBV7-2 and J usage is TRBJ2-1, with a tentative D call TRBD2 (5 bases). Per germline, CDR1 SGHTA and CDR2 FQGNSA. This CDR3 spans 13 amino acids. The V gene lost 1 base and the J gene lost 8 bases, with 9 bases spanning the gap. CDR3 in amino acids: CASSLGGIDEQFF. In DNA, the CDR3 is TGTGCCAGCAGCTTAGGAGGGATTGATGAGCAGTTCTTC.

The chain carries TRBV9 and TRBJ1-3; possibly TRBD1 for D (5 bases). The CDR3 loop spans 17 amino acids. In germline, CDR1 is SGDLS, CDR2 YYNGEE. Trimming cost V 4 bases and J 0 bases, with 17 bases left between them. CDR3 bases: TGTGCCAGCAGCCCCAGTGGGGGGATCGGCTCTGGAAACACCATATATTTT. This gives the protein CASSPSGGIGSGNTIYF.